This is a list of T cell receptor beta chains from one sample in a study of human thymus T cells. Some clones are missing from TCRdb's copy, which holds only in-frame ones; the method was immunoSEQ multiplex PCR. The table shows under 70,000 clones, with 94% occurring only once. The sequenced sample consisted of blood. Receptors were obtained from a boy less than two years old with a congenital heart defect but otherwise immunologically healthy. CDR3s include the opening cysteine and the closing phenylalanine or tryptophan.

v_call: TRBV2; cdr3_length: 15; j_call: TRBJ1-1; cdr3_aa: CASSAKWVGGTEAFF
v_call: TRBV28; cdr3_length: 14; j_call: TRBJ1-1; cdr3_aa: CASSSGQGNTEAFF
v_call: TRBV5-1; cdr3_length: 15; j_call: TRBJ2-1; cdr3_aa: CASSLNSFGGNEQFF
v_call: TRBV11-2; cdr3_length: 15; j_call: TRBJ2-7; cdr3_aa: CASTRQGALSYEQYF
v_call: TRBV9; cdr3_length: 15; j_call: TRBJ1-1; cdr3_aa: CASSAPPGGATEAFF
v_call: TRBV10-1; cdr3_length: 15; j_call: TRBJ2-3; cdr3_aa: CASSAPPGHSDTQYF
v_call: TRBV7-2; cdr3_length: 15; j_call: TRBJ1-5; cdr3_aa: CASSLEGHSNQPQHF
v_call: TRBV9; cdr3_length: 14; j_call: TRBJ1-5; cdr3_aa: CASSLTGSNQPQHF
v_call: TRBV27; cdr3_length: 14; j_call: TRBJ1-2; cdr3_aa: CASSSGQSDYGYTF
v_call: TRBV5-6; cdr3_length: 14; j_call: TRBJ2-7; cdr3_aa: CASSFSQGDYEQYF
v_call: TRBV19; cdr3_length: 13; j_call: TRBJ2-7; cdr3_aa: CASSLGSGDEQYF
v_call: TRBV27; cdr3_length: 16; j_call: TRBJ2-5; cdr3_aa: CASSAISRGGLETQYF
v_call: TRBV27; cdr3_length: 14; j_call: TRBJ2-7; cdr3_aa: CASNHFGGSHEQYF
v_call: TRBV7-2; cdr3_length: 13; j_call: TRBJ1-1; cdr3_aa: CASSSSRDTEAFF
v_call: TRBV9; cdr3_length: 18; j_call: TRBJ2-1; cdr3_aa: CASSAGNSLAGGFNEQFF
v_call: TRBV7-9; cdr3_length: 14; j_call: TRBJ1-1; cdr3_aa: CASSPRQGSTEAFF
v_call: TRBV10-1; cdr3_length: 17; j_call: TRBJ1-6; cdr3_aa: CASICWDRCFCFSPLHF
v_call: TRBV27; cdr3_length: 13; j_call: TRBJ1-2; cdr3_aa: CASRLLTSYGYTF
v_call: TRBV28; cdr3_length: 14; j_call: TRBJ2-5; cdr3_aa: CASSPTGGQETQYF
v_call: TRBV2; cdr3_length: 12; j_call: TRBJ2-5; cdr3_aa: CASRYSQETQYF
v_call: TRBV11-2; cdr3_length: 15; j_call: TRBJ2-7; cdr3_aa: CASSSDVVRGHEQYF
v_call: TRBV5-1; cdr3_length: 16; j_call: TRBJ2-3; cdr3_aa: CASSLESGGAADTQYF
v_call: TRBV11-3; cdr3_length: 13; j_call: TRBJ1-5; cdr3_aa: CASSYRSNQPQHF
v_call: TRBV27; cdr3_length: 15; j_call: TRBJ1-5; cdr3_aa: CASSFSLGGNQPQHF
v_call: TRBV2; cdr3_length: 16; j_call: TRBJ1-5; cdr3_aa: CASSDVSPYGNQPQHF
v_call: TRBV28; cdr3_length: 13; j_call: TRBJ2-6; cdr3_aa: CASTRFGANVLTF
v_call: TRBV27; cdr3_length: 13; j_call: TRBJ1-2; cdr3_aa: CASSQRTDGGYTF
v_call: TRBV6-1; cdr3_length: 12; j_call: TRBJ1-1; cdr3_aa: CASSDRYTEAFF
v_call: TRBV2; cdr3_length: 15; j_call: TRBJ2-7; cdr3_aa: CASSRGTANSYEQYF
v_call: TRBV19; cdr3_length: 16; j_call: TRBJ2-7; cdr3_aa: CASSIRPLAGIYEQYF
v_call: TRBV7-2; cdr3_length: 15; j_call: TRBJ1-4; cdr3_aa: CASSLGGRANEKLFF
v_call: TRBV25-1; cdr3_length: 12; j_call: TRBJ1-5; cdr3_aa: CASRIQIQPQHF
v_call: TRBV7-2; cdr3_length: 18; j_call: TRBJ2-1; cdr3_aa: CASSLVGTLGGSQVEQFF
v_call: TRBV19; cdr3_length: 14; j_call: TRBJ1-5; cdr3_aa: CASRYGQGNQPQHF
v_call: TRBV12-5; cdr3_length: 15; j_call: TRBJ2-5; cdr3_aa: CASGLYWGGKETQYF
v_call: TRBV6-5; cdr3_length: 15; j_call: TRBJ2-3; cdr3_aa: CASSYGVSITDTQYF
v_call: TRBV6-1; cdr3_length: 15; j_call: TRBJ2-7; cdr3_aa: CASSEGGGRFHEQYF
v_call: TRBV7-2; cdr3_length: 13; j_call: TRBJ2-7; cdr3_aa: CASSLGMRDEQYF
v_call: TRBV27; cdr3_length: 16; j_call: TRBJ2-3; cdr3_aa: CASSLPGLAGTDTQYF
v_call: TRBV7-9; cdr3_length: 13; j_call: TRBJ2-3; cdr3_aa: CASSGRNDDTQYF
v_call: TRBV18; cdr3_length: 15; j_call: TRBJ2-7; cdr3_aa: CASSPLEGRTYEQYF
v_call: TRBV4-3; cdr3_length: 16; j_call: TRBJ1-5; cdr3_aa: CASSQERVLGNQPQHF
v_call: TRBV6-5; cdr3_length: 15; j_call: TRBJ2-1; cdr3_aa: CASSFLAAPYNEQFF
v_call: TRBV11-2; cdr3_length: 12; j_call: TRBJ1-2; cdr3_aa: CASSPDPYGYTF
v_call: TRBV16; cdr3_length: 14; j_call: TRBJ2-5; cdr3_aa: CASSQHSGRETQYF
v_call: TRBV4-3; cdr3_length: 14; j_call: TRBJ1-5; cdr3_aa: CASSQEAGAQPQHF
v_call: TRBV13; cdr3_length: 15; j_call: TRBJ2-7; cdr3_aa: CASSPHRQGTYEQYF